The clone carrying this TCR beta chain was counted a few times. Its antigen is unknown. In germline, CDR1 is SGHRS, CDR2 YFSETQ. Trimming took off 0 bases at V and 9 bases at J, with 10 bases between the two ends. CDR3 size: 13 residues. This sample is drawn from a study of PD-1 blockade in classical Hodgkin lymphoma. Findings of the study overall: According to reports, newly diagnosed patients had lower baseline TCR diversity than healthy donors, and relapsed/refractory patients had lower baseline TCR diversity still.

Each of the patients experienced relapse following autologous stem cell transplantation, and their brentuximab vedotin exposure differed. When best responses were assessed, they were complete response, partial response or progressive disease. Only in-frame clones appear in the TCRdb table, and some are missing; sequencing was by immunoSEQ multiplex PCR. The data hold about 26,000 clones, with approximately 64% observed a single time. This clonotype was sampled from a human donor with classical Hodgkin lymphoma. The sequenced sample was peripheral blood mononuclear cells (PBMCs), obtained before the second cycle of nivolumab. The J gene is TRBJ1-5, the V gene TRBV5-1; D not certain. In nucleotides, the CDR3 is TGCGCCAGCAGCTTGGAGCCAACCGGGCCCCAGCATTTT. The encoded protein is CASSLEPTGPQHF.